This paragraph covers one TCR beta chain sequence. The same CDR3 is also encoded by other DNA sequences in this sample. These data are taken from a study of control samples from healthy donors and cancer patients. The protocol was immunoSEQ multiplex PCR, while the TCRdb copy is restricted to in-frame clones and leaves out a portion. Among 150,000 to 200,000 clones listed, under 95% were seen once. Trimming shortened V by 5 bases and J by 1 base, and 9 bases separated the two germline ends. CDR1 and CDR2 from the germline V gene are SGHRS and YFSETQ. This CDR3 comprises 13 residues. The sequenced sample was blood. This chain links TRBV5-1 with TRBJ1-1, with a tentative D call TRBD1 (5 bases). This clonotype was sampled from a woman between 18 and 29 years old in good health. The CDR3 region has the DNA TGCGCCAGCAGATTGACAGAGAACACTGAAGCTTTCTTT. This sequence encodes CASRLTENTEAFF.